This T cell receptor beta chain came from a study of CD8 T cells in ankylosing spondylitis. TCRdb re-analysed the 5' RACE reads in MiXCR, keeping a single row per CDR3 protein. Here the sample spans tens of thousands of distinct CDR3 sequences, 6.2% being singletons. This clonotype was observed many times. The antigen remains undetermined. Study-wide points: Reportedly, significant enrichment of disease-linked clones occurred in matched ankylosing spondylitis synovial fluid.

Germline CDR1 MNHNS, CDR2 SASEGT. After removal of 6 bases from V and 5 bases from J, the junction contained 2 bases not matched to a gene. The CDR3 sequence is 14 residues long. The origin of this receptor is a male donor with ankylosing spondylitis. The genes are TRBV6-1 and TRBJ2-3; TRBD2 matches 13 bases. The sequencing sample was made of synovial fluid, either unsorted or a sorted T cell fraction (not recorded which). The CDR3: CASRRLAGGDTQYF. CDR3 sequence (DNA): TGTGCCAGCAGACGACTAGCGGGAGGAGATACGCAGTATTTT.